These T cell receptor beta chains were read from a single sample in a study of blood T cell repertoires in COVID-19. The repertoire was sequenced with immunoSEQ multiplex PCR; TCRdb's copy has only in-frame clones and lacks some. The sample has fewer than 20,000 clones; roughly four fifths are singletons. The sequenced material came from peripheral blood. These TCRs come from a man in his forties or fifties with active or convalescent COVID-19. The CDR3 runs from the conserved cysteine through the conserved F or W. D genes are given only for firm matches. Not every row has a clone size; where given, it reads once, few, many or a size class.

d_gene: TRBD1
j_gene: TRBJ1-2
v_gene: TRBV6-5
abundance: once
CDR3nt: TGTGCCAGCAGCCTCGACAGGGGGTATGGCTACACCTTC
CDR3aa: CASSLDRGYGYTF

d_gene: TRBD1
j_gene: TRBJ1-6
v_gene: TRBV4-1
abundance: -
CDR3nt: TGCGCCAGCAGCCAAATGACAGGGATGAATTCACCCCTCCACTTT
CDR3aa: CASSQMTGMNSPLHF

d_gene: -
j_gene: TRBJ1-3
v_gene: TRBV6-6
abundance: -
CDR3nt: TGTGCCAGCAGTTACTCCACACCCTACACCATATATTTT
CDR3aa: CASSYSTPYTIYF

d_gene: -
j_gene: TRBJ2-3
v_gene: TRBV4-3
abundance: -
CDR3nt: TGCGCCAGCAGTTCCCTTGCGGGGGATACGCAGTATTTT
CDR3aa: CASSSLAGDTQYF

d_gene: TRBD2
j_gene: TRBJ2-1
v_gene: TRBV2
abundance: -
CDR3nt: TGTGCCAGCAGAGGACTAGCGGGGGGGTACAATGAGCAGTTCTTC
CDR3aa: CASRGLAGGYNEQFF

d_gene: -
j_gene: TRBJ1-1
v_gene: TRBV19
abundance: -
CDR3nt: TGTGCCAGTATTGGACAGATGAACACTGAAGCTTTCTTT
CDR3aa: CASIGQMNTEAFF

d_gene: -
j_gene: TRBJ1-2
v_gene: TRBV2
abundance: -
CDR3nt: TGTGCCAGCAGTGAACAGTTATTCGGGGGCTACACCTTC
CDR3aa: CASSEQLFGGYTF

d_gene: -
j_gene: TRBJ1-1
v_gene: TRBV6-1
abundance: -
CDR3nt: TGTGCCAGCAGCCCACAGGGAAACACTGAAGCTTTCTTT
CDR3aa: CASSPQGNTEAFF

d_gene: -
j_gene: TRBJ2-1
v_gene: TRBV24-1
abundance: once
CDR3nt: TGTGCCACCAGTGATCACAGCTACAATGAGCAGTTCTTC
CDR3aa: CATSDHSYNEQFF

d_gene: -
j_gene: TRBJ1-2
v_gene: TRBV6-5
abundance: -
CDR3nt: TGTGCCAGCACCGGACTACTTACTAACTATGGCTACACCTTC
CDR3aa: CASTGLLTNYGYTF

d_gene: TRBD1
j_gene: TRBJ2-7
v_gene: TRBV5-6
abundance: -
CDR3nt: TGTGCCAGCAGCTTACCGGACAGGGGATACGAGCAGTACTTC
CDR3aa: CASSLPDRGYEQYF

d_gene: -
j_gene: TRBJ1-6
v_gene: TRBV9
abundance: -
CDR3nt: TGTGCCAGCAGCGACCCGGATAGGGGTAATTCACCCCTCCACTTT
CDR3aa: CASSDPDRGNSPLHF

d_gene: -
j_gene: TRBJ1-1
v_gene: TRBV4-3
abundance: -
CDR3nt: TGCGCCAGCCCGACCGGCGCGGAGAGCACTGAAGCTTTCTTT
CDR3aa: CASPTGAESTEAFF

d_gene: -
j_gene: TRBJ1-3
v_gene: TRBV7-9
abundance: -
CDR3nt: TGTGCCAGCAGCTCTTTACCGACACACCACTCTGGAAACACCATATATTTT
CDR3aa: CASSSLPTHHSGNTIYF

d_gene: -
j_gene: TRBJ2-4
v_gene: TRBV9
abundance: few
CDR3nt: TGTGCCAGCAGCCCAGGGGTCGGGGCCAAAAACATTCAGTACTTC
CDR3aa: CASSPGVGAKNIQYF

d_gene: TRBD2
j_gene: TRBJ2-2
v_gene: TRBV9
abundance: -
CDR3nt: TGTGCCAGCAGCGTAGTATGGCGGGGGGGCCCGCGGGAGCTGTTTTTT
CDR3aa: CASSVVWRGGPRELFF

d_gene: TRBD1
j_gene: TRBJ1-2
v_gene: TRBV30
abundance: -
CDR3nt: TGTGCCTGGTCCACAGGGGCCTATGGCTACACCTTC
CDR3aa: CAWSTGAYGYTF

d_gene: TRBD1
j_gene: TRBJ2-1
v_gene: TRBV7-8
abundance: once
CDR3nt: TGTGCCAGCAGCTTGGGACAGGGGATCTACAATGAGCAGTTCTTC
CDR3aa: CASSLGQGIYNEQFF

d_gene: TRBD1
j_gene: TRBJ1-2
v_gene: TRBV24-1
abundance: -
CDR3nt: TGTGCCACCCCCACAGGGGGGTGCACCTTC
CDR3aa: CATPTGGCTF

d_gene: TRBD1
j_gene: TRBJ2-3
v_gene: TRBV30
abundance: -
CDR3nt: TGTGCCTGGAGTTCTGGACAGGGCCTCGTGGGTGGCACAGATACGCAGTATTTT
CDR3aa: CAWSSGQGLVGGTDTQYF

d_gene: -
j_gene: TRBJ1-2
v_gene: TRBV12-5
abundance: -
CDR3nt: TGTGCTAGTGGGACCCCCCGGGGTGGCTACACCTTC
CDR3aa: CASGTPRGGYTF

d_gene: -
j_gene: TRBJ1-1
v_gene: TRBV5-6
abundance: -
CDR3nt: TGTGCCAGCAGTCGGACTCACACTGAAACTTTCTTT
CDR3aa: CASSRTHTETFF

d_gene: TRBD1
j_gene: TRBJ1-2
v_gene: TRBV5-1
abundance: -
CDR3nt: TGCGCCAGCAGAAGGGACAGCTCTTATGGCTACACCTTC
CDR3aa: CASRRDSSYGYTF

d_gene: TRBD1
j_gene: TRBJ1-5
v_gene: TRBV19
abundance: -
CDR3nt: TGTGCCAGCCAAGTCCAACAGGGGGGGGGTCAGCCCCAGCATTTT
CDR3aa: CASQVQQGGGQPQHF

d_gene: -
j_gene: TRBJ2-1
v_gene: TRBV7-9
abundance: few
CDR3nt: TGTGCCAGCAGCTGGGACATCAATGAGCAGTTCTTC
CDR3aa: CASSWDINEQFF

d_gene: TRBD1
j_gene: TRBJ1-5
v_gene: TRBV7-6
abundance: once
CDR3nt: TGTGCCAGCAGCCCCGAAGGGACAGGGGGAAAGCCCCAGCATTTT
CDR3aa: CASSPEGTGGKPQHF

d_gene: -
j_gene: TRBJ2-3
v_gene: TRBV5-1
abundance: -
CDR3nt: TGCGCCAGCAGCCCCCGCGAGGGTAGCACAGATACGCAGTATTTT
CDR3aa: CASSPREGSTDTQYF

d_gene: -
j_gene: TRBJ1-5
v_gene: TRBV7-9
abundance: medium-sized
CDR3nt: TGTGCCAGCAGCATTTCTTTGGGGCCGACCTCCAATCAGCCCCAGCATTTT
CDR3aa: CASSISLGPTSNQPQHF

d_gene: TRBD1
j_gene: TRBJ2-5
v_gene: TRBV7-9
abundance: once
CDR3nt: TGTGCCAGCAGCTTCGACAGGGCCCAAGAGACCCAGTACTTC
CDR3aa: CASSFDRAQETQYF

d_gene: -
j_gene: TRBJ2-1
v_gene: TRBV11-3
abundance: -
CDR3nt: TGTGCCAGCAGCTTCGAACGAGGATCGGGGGAGAACAATGAGCAGTTCTTC
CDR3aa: CASSFERGSGENNEQFF

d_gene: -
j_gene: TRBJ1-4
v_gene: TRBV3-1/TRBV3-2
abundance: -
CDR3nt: TGTGCCAGCAGCCCCCTCGGCTCGGGGGGAAAACTGTTTTTT
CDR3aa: CASSPLGSGGKLFF

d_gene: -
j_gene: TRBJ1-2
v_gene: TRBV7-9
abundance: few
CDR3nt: TGTGCCAGCAGCTCGTTGCTACAGGTGTCCTATGGCTACACCTTC
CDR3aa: CASSSLLQVSYGYTF

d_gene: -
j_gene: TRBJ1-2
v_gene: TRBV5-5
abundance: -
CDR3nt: TGTGCCAGCAACGGGAGGGATCCCTCACGTGGCTACACCTTC
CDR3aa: CASNGRDPSRGYTF

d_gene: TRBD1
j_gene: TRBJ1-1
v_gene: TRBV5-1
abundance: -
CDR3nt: TGCGCCAGCAGCAGAACCGGGACAGGGGTTGAGGGCACTGAAGCTTTCTTT
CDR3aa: CASSRTGTGVEGTEAFF

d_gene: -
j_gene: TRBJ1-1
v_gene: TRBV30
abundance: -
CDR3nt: TGTGCCTGGAGTCGACAGCTGAACACTGAAGCTTTCTTT
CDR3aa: CAWSRQLNTEAFF

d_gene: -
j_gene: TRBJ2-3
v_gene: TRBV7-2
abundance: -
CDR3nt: TGTGCCAGCAGCTCCGTGGGGGGACTCTCCACAGATACGCAGTATTTT
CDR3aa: CASSSVGGLSTDTQYF

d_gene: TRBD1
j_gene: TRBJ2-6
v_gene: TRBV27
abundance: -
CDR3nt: TGTGCCAGCAGTTATGACAGGGCTGGGGCCAACGTCCTGACTTTC
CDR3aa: CASSYDRAGANVLTF

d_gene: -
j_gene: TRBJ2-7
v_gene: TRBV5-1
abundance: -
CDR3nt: TGCGCCAGCAGCTTGAAAGGGGGGGATTTTTACGAGCAGTACTTC
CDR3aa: CASSLKGGDFYEQYF

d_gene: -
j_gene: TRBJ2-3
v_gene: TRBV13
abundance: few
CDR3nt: TGTGCCAGCTTATGGGCGGGCGCAGATACGCAGTATTTT
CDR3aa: CASLWAGADTQYF

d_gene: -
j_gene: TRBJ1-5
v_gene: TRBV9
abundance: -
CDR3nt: TGTGCCAGCAGCGTCCCACAGGGACATCAGCCCCAGCATTTT
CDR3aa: CASSVPQGHQPQHF

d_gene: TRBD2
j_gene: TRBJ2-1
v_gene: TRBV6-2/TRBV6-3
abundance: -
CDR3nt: TGTGCCAGCAGCGGGAGGAGCTCCTACAATGAGCAGTTCTTC
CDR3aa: CASSGRSSYNEQFF